These 32 T cell receptor beta chains share one sample of origin, sequenced in a study of blood T cell repertoires in COVID-19. Assay: immunoSEQ multiplex PCR; the TCRdb copy retains only in-frame clones and omits some. The sample includes 190,000 or so clones, 82% of them seen just once. Sequences were obtained from PBMCs or T cells enriched from blood (not recorded which). The receptors were gathered from a middle-aged man who had recovered from COVID-19.

The V and J genes are TRBV7-2 and TRBJ2-3, with a possible D match to TRBD1 (6 bases). This CDR3 has 15 residues. Trimming removed 4 bases from V and 1 base from J, with 12 bases in between. From germline, CDR1 is SGHTA and CDR2 FQGNSA. CDR3 protein: CASSYRDSGTDTQYF. The CDR3 DNA sequence: TGTGCCAGCAGCTACAGGGATTCCGGCACAGATACGCAGTATTTT.

This clone has a handful of counts. CDR3 DNA: TGTGCCAGTAGAGGGACACTTAACACTGAAGCTTTCTTT. This gives the protein CASRGTLNTEAFF. The chain employs TRBV19 and TRBJ1-1; D possibly corresponds to TRBD1 (6 bases). This CDR3 comprises 13 residues. Germline V gene lookup returns CDR1 LNHDA and CDR2 SQIVND (reference sequence). Trimming pared 6 bases from V and 2 bases from J, leaving 10 bases between.

The chain uses TRBV27 and TRBJ1-1, with 7 bases matching TRBD1. J gave up 3 bases and V 2 bases, and 6 bases lay outside the gene matches. The CDR3 runs 15 residues. The V gene's germline CDR1 is MNHEY and CDR2 SMNVEV (reference sequence). CDR3 sequence reads: CASSLKTGWDTEAFF. CDR3 DNA: TGTGCCAGCAGTTTAAAGACAGGGTGGGACACTGAAGCTTTCTTT.

The CDR3 bases are TGTGCCAGCAGTTTGCAGCTTGGAGATGGCTACACCTTC. Translated: CASSLQLGDGYTF. The chain uses TRBV12-3 or TRBV12-4 and TRBJ1-2; D not resolved. The CDR3 contains 13 residues. Trimming pared 3 bases from V and 6 bases from J, leaving 11 bases between.

This rearrangement joins TRBV6-2 or TRBV6-3 to TRBJ2-3; D may be TRBD1 (6 bases). The germline V and J ends were trimmed by 4 bases and 2 bases, with 10 bases remaining between them. CDR1 is MNHEY, CDR2 SVGEGT, per germline. The CDR3 loop spans 14 amino acids. The CDR3 DNA reads as TGTGCCAGCAGTTTCGGGACATACACAGATACGCAGTATTTT. It codes for CASSFGTYTDTQYF.

This clone was counted between two and nine times. The chain uses TRBV4-2 and TRBJ2-3; 9 nucleotides agree with TRBD2. Unmatched junction bases numbered 13, after V lost 0 bases and J lost 0 bases. Germline CDR1 is LGHNA and CDR2 is YNFKEQ. The CDR3 spans 20 residues. CDR3 sequence: CASSQDYLGGRGTSTDTQYF. The DNA for the CDR3 is TGTGCCAGCAGCCAAGACTATCTGGGCGGGAGGGGGACTAGCACAGATACGCAGTATTTT.

This clone was observed a handful of times. The chain joins TRBV3-1 (or the pseudogene TRBV3-2) to TRBJ1-5; D may be TRBD1 (6 bases). Germline V lookup: CDR1 LGHDT, CDR2 YNNKEL (reference sequence). V was clipped by 8 bases and J by 0 bases, with 8 bases between them. The CDR3 spans 13 residues. The DNA for the CDR3 is TGTGCCAGCGCAGGGGCTAGCAATCAGCCCCAGCATTTT. Its translation: CASAGASNQPQHF.

The J gene is TRBJ2-7, the V gene TRBV12-3 or TRBV12-4; D remains ambiguous. The CDR3 consists of 9 residues. Here the CDR3 DNA reads TGTGCCAGCAGCCTCATACACCCCGTC. Amino acid sequence: CASSLIHPV.

The V call is TRBV9, the J call TRBJ2-1; a possible D gene is TRBD2 (6 bases). The CDR3 loop spans 15 amino acids. V was clipped by 0 bases and J by 5 bases, with 12 bases between them. Looked up from germline, CDR1 is SGDLS and CDR2 is YYNGEE. DNA for the CDR3: TGTGCCAGCAGCGTAGGGCAAGGACTAAACAATGAGCAGTTCTTC. Its translation is CASSVGQGLNNEQFF.

In regard to this clone: The germline gene is not matched at one end of the junction; a read error may be the cause. This CDR3 is CASSLDRGDTYEQYF. The CDR3 coding sequence is TGTGCCAGCAGCCTAGACAGGGGGGACACCTACGAGCAGTACTTC. The V and J genes are TRBV11-2 and TRBJ2-7, with TRBD1 matching over 9 bases. This CDR3 spans 15 amino acids. CDR1 is SGHAT, CDR2 FQNNGV, per germline. Combining the CDR3 with reference TRBV11-2 and TRBJ2-7 gives the whole variable domain EAGVAQSPRYKIIEKRQSVAFWCNPISGHATLYWYQQILGQGPKLLIQFQNNGVVDDSQLPKDRFSAERLKGVDSTLKIQPAKLEDSAVYLCASSLDRGDTYEQYFGPGTRLTVT.

The chain is built from TRBV7-2 and TRBJ1-1; maybe TRBD1 (6 bases). CDR1 is SGHTA, CDR2 FQGNSA, per germline. V was clipped by 5 bases and J by 13 bases, with 20 bases between them. The CDR3 loop spans 13 amino acids. CDR3 protein: CASSPGQSRWGFF. The CDR3, as DNA: TGTGCCAGCAGCCCTGGACAGTCCCGTTGGGGTTTCTTT.

The V call is TRBV7-2, the J call TRBJ2-1, with 12 positions matching TRBD1. CDR3 length: 16 amino acids. CDR1 is SGHTA, CDR2 FQGNSA, per germline. Trimming removed 5 bases from V and 8 bases from J; junction bases left unmatched: 10. The CDR3 coding sequence is TGTGCCAGCAGCGCGTCCCGGGACAGGGGGCGAGATGAGCAGTTCTTC. Its protein is CASSASRDRGRDEQFF. Variable domain in full (rest from reference TRBV7-2 and TRBJ2-1): GAGVSQSPSNKVTEKGKDVELRCDPISGHTALYWYRQSLGQGLEFLIYFQGNSAPDKSGLPSDRFSAERTGGSVSTLTIQRTQQEDSAVYLCASSASRDRGRDEQFFGPGTRLTVL.

This clone was recorded once. This chain connects TRBV24-1 to TRBJ2-3, with a possible D match to TRBD1 (6 bases). Germline V CDR1 and CDR2: KGHDR, SFDVKD. V dropped 5 bases and J dropped 0 bases, with 11 bases sitting between them. There are 15 residues in the CDR3. The CDR3 coding sequence is TGTGCCACCAGTGGGTGGGACATTAGCACAGATACGCAGTATTTT. Its protein product is CATSGWDISTDTQYF.

This chain joins TRBV2 and TRBJ2-5; possible D gene TRBD2, 6 bases. The germline V gene encodes CDR1 SNHLY and CDR2 FYNNEI. This CDR3 region has 13 residues. The ends were cut back, 7 bases at V and 5 bases at J, with 14 bases in the middle. CDR3 region: CASNWRGGETQYF. For the CDR3, the DNA is TGTGCCAGCAATTGGCGGGGCGGGGAGACCCAGTACTTC.

This clone was recorded many times. This specimen includes other DNA sequences encoding the same CDR3. The V call is TRBV5-4, the J call TRBJ1-2; a weak D match, TRBD1 (5 bases). Germline V gene lookup returns CDR1 SGHNT and CDR2 YYREEE (reference sequence). V gave up 2 bases and J gave up 2 bases, with 7 bases separating them. The CDR3 has 13 residues. CDR3 bases: TGTGCCAGCAGCTTAGGGGTGAACTATGGCTACACCTTC. Translating it yields CASSLGVNYGYTF.

The chain carries TRBV6-6 and TRBJ1-1, with TRBD1 identical over 9 bases. In germline, CDR1 is MNHNY, CDR2 SVGAGI (reference sequence). This CDR3 region has 13 residues. The V segment lost 5 bases and the J segment 8 bases; nucleotides outside the gene matches: 6. CDR3 bases: TGTGCCAGCAGTACCGGGACAGGGTACGAAGCTTTCTTT. Translating gives CASSTGTGYEAFF.

This clone was seen ten or more times. The chain has TRBV4-1 and TRBJ2-2; 7 nucleotides match TRBD2. Trimming cost V 0 bases and J 6 bases; bases outside gene matches: 13. Germline V gene data show CDR1 as MGHRA and CDR2 as YSYEKL. The CDR3 is 18 amino acids. The CDR3 DNA is TGCGCCAGCAGCCAAGAAGGAATAGCGGGCTCGGCTGCCGGGGAGCTGTTTTTT. It is translated as CASSQEGIAGSAAGELFF.

This chain uses TRBV7-3 with TRBJ2-1; TRBD2 aligns across 7 bases. The length of the CDR3 is 15 residues. Germline V CDR1 and CDR2: SGHTA, FQGTGA. The trim removed 0 bases at V and 15 bases at J, leaving 14 bases unmatched. CDR3 region: CASSLTAGLNSGLFF. The CDR3 DNA sequence: TGTGCCAGCAGCTTAACAGCGGGACTCAACTCGGGGTTGTTCTTC.

This chain joins TRBV19 and TRBJ1-5; D is perhaps TRBD1 (6 bases). Trimming stripped 4 bases from V and 4 bases from J, with 11 bases between. CDR3 length: 14 amino acids. Looked up from germline, CDR1 is LNHDA and CDR2 is SQIVND (reference sequence). This CDR3 is CASSTRDTNQPQHF. CDR3 nucleotide sequence: TGTGCCAGTAGTACCCGGGACACAAATCAGCCCCAGCATTTT.

The genes are TRBV28 and TRBJ1-1; D uncertain. The CDR3 extends over 16 amino acids. The V end lost 2 bases, the J end lost 5 bases, and 18 bases lay between the germline ends. Germline CDR1 is MDHEN and CDR2 is SYDVKM. CDR3 amino acids: CASSLNYGRGSTEAFF. CDR3 bases: TGTGCCAGCAGTTTAAATTACGGTCGGGGAAGTACTGAAGCTTTCTTT.

The gene calls are TRBV9 and TRBJ2-5, with 9 bases aligning to TRBD1. V lost 4 bases to trimming and J lost 5 bases; unmatched junction nucleotides: 9. This CDR3 has 15 amino acids. CDR1 is SGDLS and CDR2 is YYNGEE in the germline V gene. CDR3 amino acids: CASSSHPGQGETQYF. In DNA, the CDR3 is TGTGCCAGCAGCTCCCATCCGGGACAGGGCGAGACCCAGTACTTC.

This clone was recorded a few times. The chain combines TRBV11-2 with TRBJ2-1; 8 nucleotides match TRBD2. CDR3 size: 16 residues. Germline CDR1 reads SGHAT; CDR2 reads FQNNGV. The V and J ends lost 0 bases and 7 bases, in that order; junction bases with no gene match: 8. CDR3 in DNA: TGTGCCAGCAGCTTAGATCCTGGGGCTAGCGGGAATGAGCAGTTCTTC. It is translated as CASSLDPGASGNEQFF.

The rearrangement uses TRBV5-4 and TRBJ1-1; D not certain. CDR1 and CDR2 from the germline V gene are SGHNT and YYREEE (reference sequence). Trimming left V 1 base short and J 5 bases short, with 12 bases between. The CDR3 sequence is 14 residues long. CDR3 in DNA: TGTGCCAGCAGCTTGATACGAACTGGTACTGAAGCTTTCTTT. Protein sequence: CASSLIRTGTEAFF.

V and J are TRBV7-2 and TRBJ1-2, with D maybe TRBD1 (5 bases). Trimming removed 3 bases at V and 3 bases at J, with 8 bases between. Germline values: CDR1 SGHTA, CDR2 FQGNSA. The CDR3 length is 13 residues. CDR3 DNA sequence: TGTGCCAGCAGCTTTGGAGGGGACTATGGCTACACCTTC. It specifies CASSFGGDYGYTF.

The rearrangement joins TRBV19 to TRBJ1-1; D call uncertain. Germline V CDR1 and CDR2: LNHDA, SQIVND (reference sequence). The V end lost 8 bases, the J end lost 10 bases, and 14 bases lay between the germline ends. The CDR3 has 11 amino acids. In DNA form, the CDR3 reads TGTGCCAGTGTTAATCTGGGGAGAGCTTTCTTT. The encoded protein is CASVNLGRAFF.

J is TRBJ2-2 and V is TRBV30; 8 bases are a match to TRBD2. Trimming cost V 2 bases and J 4 bases; bases outside gene matches: 3. The CDR3 sequence is 14 residues long. The germline V gene encodes CDR1 GTSNPN and CDR2 SVGIG (reference sequence). The CDR3 is CAWSLREVTGELFF. The CDR3 coding sequence is TGTGCCTGGAGTTTGCGGGAGGTCACCGGGGAGCTGTTTTTT. Using reference TRBV30 and TRBJ2-2 for the parts outside the CDR3, the full variable domain is SQTIHQWPATLVQPVGSPLSLECTVEGTSNPNLYWYRQAAGRGLQLLFYSVGIGQISSEVPQNLSASRPQDRQFILSSKKLLLSDSGFYLCAWSLREVTGELFFGEGSRLTVL.

This chain connects TRBV3-1 (or the pseudogene TRBV3-2) to TRBJ1-1; D ambiguous. In germline, CDR1 is LGHDT, CDR2 YNNKEL (reference sequence). CDR3 length equals 15 residues. The V and J ends lost 4 bases and 5 bases respectively, with 17 bases between them. The CDR3 loop is CASSPRQIGGTEAFF. Written as DNA, the CDR3 is TGTGCCAGCAGCCCCCGTCAGATCGGAGGGACTGAAGCTTTCTTT.

This clone was observed a few times. The V and J genes are TRBV3-1 (or the pseudogene TRBV3-2) and TRBJ2-1, with a possible D match to TRBD1 (5 bases). Germline values: CDR1 LGHDT, CDR2 YNNKEL (reference sequence). Trimming stripped 0 bases from V and 2 bases from J, with 20 bases between. The CDR3 is 19 amino acids. The CDR3 reads CASSQDLGPHQGPYNEQFF. DNA of the CDR3: TGTGCCAGCAGCCAAGATTTGGGCCCTCACCAGGGCCCCTACAATGAGCAGTTCTTC.

The chain employs TRBV19 and TRBJ1-2, with 7 bases aligning to TRBD1. Germline V gene lookup returns CDR1 LNHDA and CDR2 SQIVND (reference sequence). V lost 9 bases and J lost 4; bases outside the gene matches: 5. The CDR3 consists of 12 residues. The CDR3 nucleotides are TGTGCCAGCAGCGCAGGGGGCTATGGCTACACCTTC. Encoded protein: CASSAGGYGYTF.

The chain combines TRBV7-2 with TRBJ2-7; D uncertain. The germline V gene encodes CDR1 SGHTA and CDR2 FQGNSA. This CDR3 region has 11 residues. Trimming removed 3 bases at V and 6 bases at J, with 6 bases between. CDR3 nucleotide sequence: TGTGCCAGCAGCTTCCCGGGCGAGCAGTACTTC. As protein: CASSFPGEQYF.

The chain has TRBV5-1 and TRBJ1-2; TRBD1 aligns across 8 bases. Unmatched junction bases numbered 6, after V lost 2 bases and J lost 0 bases. CDR1 SGHRS and CDR2 YFSETQ come from the germline V gene. This CDR3 comprises 16 residues. The DNA for the CDR3 is TGCGCCAGCAGCTTCGGGACAGGCCAAGCTAACTATGGCTACACCTTC. This translates into CASSFGTGQANYGYTF. Supplemented by reference TRBV5-1 and TRBJ1-2, the full variable domain reads KAGVTQTPRYLIKTRGQQVTLSCSPISGHRSVSWYQQTPGQGLQFLFEYFSETQRNKGNFPGRFSGRQFSNSRSEMNVSTLELGDSALYLCASSFGTGQANYGYTFGSGTRLTVV.

CDR3 loop: CASSIQGFAETQYF. The DNA for the CDR3 is TGTGCCAGCAGTATACAGGGGTTTGCAGAGACCCAGTACTTC. The rearrangement uses TRBV6-2 or TRBV6-3 and TRBJ2-5, with 7 nucleotides matching TRBD1. J lost 4 bases, V lost 5 bases, and 7 bases had no gene match. Germline values: CDR1 MNHEY, CDR2 SVGEGT. CDR3 length equals 14 residues.